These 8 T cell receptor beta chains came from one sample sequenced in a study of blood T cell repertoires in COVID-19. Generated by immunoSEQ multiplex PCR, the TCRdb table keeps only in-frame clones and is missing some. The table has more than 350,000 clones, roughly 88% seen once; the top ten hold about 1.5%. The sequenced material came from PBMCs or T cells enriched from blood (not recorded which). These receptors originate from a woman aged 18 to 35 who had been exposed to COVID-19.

CDR3 in DNA: TGTGCCAGCAGCTTAGGACAAAATTCACCCCTCCACTTT. Protein sequence: CASSLGQNSPLHF. This rearrangement joins TRBV7-9 to TRBJ1-6, with D hard to call. Looked up from germline, CDR1 is SEHNR and CDR2 is FQNEAQ (reference sequence). The CDR3 loop spans 13 amino acids. Trimming shortened V by 1 base and J by 7 bases, and 5 bases separated the two germline ends.

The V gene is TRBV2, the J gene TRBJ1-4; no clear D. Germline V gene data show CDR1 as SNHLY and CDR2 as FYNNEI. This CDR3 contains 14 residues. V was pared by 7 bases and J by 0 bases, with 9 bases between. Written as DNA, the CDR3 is TGTGCCAGCACCAAGGAGACAACTAATGAAAAACTGTTTTTT. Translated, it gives CASTKETTNEKLFF.

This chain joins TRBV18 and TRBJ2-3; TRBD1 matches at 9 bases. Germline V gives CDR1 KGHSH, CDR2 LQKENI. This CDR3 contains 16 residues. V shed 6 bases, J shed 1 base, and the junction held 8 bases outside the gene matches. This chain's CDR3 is CASSSTGGRGTDTQYF. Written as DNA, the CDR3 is TGTGCCAGCTCCTCAACAGGGGGCCGTGGCACAGATACGCAGTATTTT.

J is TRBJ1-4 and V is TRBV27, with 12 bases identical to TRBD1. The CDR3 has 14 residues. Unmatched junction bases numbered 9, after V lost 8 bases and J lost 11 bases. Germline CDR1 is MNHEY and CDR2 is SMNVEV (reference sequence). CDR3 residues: CASRRPGQGAKLFF. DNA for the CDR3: TGTGCCAGCCGCCGACCGGGACAGGGGGCGAAACTGTTTTTT.

The CDR3 sequence is CASRKTGVNEQYF. CDR3 in DNA: TGTGCCAGCAGAAAAACAGGGGTAAACGAGCAGTACTTC. The V call is TRBV7-2, the J call TRBJ2-7; 7 nucleotides line up with TRBD1. The CDR3 runs to 13 residues. The V and J ends lost 6 bases and 5 bases, in that order; junction bases with no gene match: 7. The germline CDR1 and CDR2 sequences are SGHTA and FQGNSA.

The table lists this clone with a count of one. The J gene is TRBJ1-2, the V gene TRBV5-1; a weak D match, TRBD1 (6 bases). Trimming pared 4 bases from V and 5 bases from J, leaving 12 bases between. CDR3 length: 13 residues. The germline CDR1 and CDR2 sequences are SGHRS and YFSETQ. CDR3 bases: TGCGCCAGCAGCGACGGACAGAATTATGGCTACACCTTC. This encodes CASSDGQNYGYTF.

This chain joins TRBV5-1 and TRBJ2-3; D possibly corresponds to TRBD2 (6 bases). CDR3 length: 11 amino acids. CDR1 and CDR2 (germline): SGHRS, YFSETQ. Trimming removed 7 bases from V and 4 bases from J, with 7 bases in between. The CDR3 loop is CASGGADTQYF. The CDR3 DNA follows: TGCGCCAGCGGAGGGGCAGATACGCAGTATTTT.

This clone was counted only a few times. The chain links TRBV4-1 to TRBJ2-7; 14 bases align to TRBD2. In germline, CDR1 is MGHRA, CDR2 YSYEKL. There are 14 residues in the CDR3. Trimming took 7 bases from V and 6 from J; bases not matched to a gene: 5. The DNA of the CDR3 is TGCGCCAGCACCGAAGGGACTAGCGGGAGCGAGCAGTACTTC. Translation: CASTEGTSGSEQYF.